The 27 T cell receptor beta chains reported below all come from one sample, sequenced in a study of regulatory T cells in long-lasting Graves disease. Library construction for TCR beta used iRepertoire HTBI primers and Arm-PCR of CDR3 regions. TCRdb reprocessed the multiplex PCR reads with MiXCR, giving one entry per CDR3 protein. The table has some 370,000 distinct CDR3 sequences, approximately 10% seen once. Time point noted: newly diagnosed GD, antithyroid drugs for less than 3 months. RNA from PBMCs was the source of the TCR library. These data also formed part of another study, on T cells in Graves' hyperthyroidism and ophthalmopathy.

Sample: peripheral blood mononuclear cells (PBMCs), taken at new diagnosis, from a patient treated with antithyroid drugs. These receptors originate from a woman aged 18-29 years with Graves disease.

This clonotype was counted at least ten times. The genes are TRBV18 and TRBJ1-3, with TRBD1 matching over 9 bases. The J segment lost 7 bases and the V segment lost 3 bases, leaving 4 bases of the junction unmatched. Germline V CDR1 and CDR2: KGHSH, LQKENI. The CDR3 is 14 residues long. In DNA, the CDR3 is TGTGCCAGCTCACCCGCCGGGACAGGGAACACCATATATTTT. Translation: CASSPAGTGNTIYF.

In this sample, this clonotype turned up many times. CDR3 DNA: TGTGCCAGCAGCTTAACCGTGAGCTCCTACAATGAGCAGTTCTTC. As protein: CASSLTVSSYNEQFF. This rearrangement joins TRBV7-3 to TRBJ2-1; no clear D gene. In germline, CDR1 is SGHTA, CDR2 FQGTGA. The V end lost 0 bases, the J end lost 0 bases, and 6 bases lay between the germline ends. The CDR3 covers 15 residues. The full variable domain, with the rest looked up from reference TRBV7-3 and TRBJ2-1, is GAGVSQTPSNKVTEKGKYVELRCDPISGHTALYWYRQSLGQGPEFLIYFQGTGAADDSGLPNDRFFAVRPEGSVSTLKIQRTERGDSAVYLCASSLTVSSYNEQFFGPGTRLTVL.

In its sample, this clonotype was seen many times. The chain employs TRBV7-8 and TRBJ2-2, with 10 nucleotides matching TRBD1. J gave up 2 bases and V 5 bases, and 17 bases lay outside the gene matches. The germline gives CDR1 SGHVS, CDR2 FQNEAQ. The CDR3 length is 20 residues. The CDR3 spells CASSARTGGSVLVNTGELFF. CDR3 nucleotide sequence: TGTGCCAGCAGCGCTAGGACAGGGGGTAGCGTGTTGGTAAACACCGGGGAGCTGTTTTTT.

This chain joins TRBV14 and TRBJ2-3; possibly TRBD1 or TRBD2 for D (5 bases each). CDR3 size: 12 residues. V was cut by 0 bases and J by 14 bases, with 12 bases left in between. From germline, CDR1 is SGHDN and CDR2 FVKESK. The CDR3, as DNA: TGTGCCAGCAGCCAAGATCGGGGCGGGTTGTATTTT. It specifies CASSQDRGGLYF.

This clonotype was counted ten times or more. The chain is built from TRBV2 and TRBJ1-4; D gene unclear. This CDR3 has 14 amino acids. CDR1 and CDR2 from the germline V gene are SNHLY and FYNNEI. Trimming removed 7 bases from V and 7 bases from J, with 16 bases in between. The chain's CDR3 is CASKQQTLSEKLFF. CDR3 nucleotide sequence: TGTGCCAGCAAGCAACAGACACTTAGTGAAAAACTGTTTTTT.

The J gene is TRBJ2-3, the V gene TRBV29-1, with 10 bases identical to TRBD2. Unmatched junction bases numbered 4, after V lost 6 bases and J lost 4 bases. This CDR3 has 13 amino acids. Germline assignment: CDR1 SQVTM and CDR2 ANQGSEA. Here the CDR3 DNA reads TGCAGCGTGGCTAGCGGGAGCTCAGATACGCAGTATTTT. It specifies CSVASGSSDTQYF.

This clonotype was seen more than once but under ten times. The V gene is TRBV5-6, the J gene TRBJ2-2, with 10 bases that match TRBD2. The V and J ends lost 2 bases and 0 bases, in that order; junction bases with no gene match: 10. The germline CDR1 and CDR2 sequences are SGHDT and YYEEEE. The CDR3 contains 19 residues. CDR3 bases: TGTGCCAGCAGCTTACTAGCGGGGCGCTTACGATCGAACACCGGGGAGCTGTTTTTT. Amino acids: CASSLLAGRLRSNTGELFF. The variable domain in full, with the rest retrieved from reference TRBV5-6 and TRBJ2-2, is DAGVTQSPTHLIKTRGQQVTLRCSPKSGHDTVSWYQQALGQGPQFIFQYYEEEERQRGNFPDRFSGHQFPNYSSELNVNALLLGDSALYLCASSLLAGRLRSNTGELFFGEGSRLTVL.

This clonotype occurred many times. The V gene is TRBV6-1, the J gene TRBJ2-3; D is possibly TRBD2 (6 bases). Germline V gene lookup returns CDR1 MNHNS and CDR2 SASEGT. V was trimmed by 6 bases and J by 2 bases, leaving 15 bases between them. The length of the CDR3 is 15 residues. The CDR3 reads CASSTGTSTTDTQYF. The CDR3 DNA reads as TGTGCCAGCAGCACCGGGACTTCCACCACAGATACGCAGTATTTT.

The chain has TRBV7-8 and TRBJ2-3, with 11 nucleotides matching TRBD2. V lost 1 base to trimming and J lost 0 bases; unmatched junction nucleotides: 9. The germline V gene has CDR1 SGHVS and CDR2 FQNEAQ. There are 19 residues in the CDR3. CDR3 amino acids: CASSLELAGAELSTDTQYF. Written as DNA, the CDR3 is TGTGCCAGCAGCTTAGAACTAGCGGGGGCCGAACTTAGCACAGATACGCAGTATTTT.

CDR3 in amino acids: CATRRTDRGFWNTEAFF. The CDR3 DNA reads as TGTGCCACCCGAAGAACGGACAGGGGGTTTTGGAACACTGAAGCTTTCTTT. The chain has TRBV7-9 and TRBJ1-1, with 10 positions matching TRBD1. Trimming removed 10 bases from V and 1 base from J; junction bases left unmatched: 15. In germline, CDR1 is SEHNR, CDR2 FQNEAQ (reference sequence). This CDR3 is 17 amino acids long.

This clonotype was observed at least ten times. The rearrangement uses TRBV5-1 and TRBJ1-6; D uncertain. CDR3 length: 14 residues. CDR1 and CDR2 (germline): SGHRS, YFSETQ. V gave up 2 bases and J gave up 11 bases, with 14 bases separating them. The CDR3 here is CASSLGPKEAPLHF. DNA of the CDR3: TGCGCCAGCAGCTTAGGACCTAAAGAAGCACCCCTCCACTTT.

This clonotype occurred many times. The V call is TRBV5-1, the J call TRBJ2-7, with D possibly matching TRBD2 (6 bases). V was trimmed by 6 bases and J by 3 bases, leaving 13 bases between them. CDR1 is SGHRS, CDR2 YFSETQ, per germline. CDR3 length equals 13 residues. CDR3 sequence: CASTGGPRYEQYF. In nucleotides, the CDR3 is TGCGCCAGCACCGGGGGACCACGCTACGAGCAGTACTTC.

This clonotype showed up many times. The chain combines TRBV28 with TRBJ1-1, with a weak D call TRBD1 (6 bases). Looked up from germline, CDR1 is MDHEN and CDR2 is SYDVKM. This CDR3 region has 14 residues. Trimming stripped 4 bases from V and 7 bases from J, with 16 bases between. The CDR3 DNA reads as TGTGCCAGCAGTTACTACAGGGCCTCCGGTGAAGCTTTCTTT. Protein sequence: CASSYYRASGEAFF.

This clonotype was counted at least ten times. The genes are TRBV20-1 and TRBJ1-5, with D maybe TRBD1 (6 bases). V was shortened by 3 bases and J by 0 bases, with 24 bases between the two germline ends. The CDR3 length is 19 residues. Germline assignment: CDR1 DFQATT and CDR2 SNEGSKA (reference sequence). The CDR3 region is CSASRRVGQTPISNQPQHF. CDR3 coding DNA: TGCAGTGCTAGTCGCCGCGTAGGACAGACACCGATTAGCAATCAGCCCCAGCATTTT.

J is TRBJ1-2 and V is TRBV7-2; possible D gene TRBD1, 6 bases. V dropped 3 bases and J dropped 6 bases, with 14 bases sitting between them. From germline, CDR1 is SGHTA and CDR2 FQGNSA. This CDR3 spans 14 amino acids. The CDR3 DNA reads as TGTGCCAGCAGCTTGCTCTGGGGGCCTGATGGCTACACCTTC. It codes for CASSLLWGPDGYTF.

The J gene is TRBJ2-1, the V gene TRBV27; D is perhaps TRBD1 or TRBD2 (5 bases each). Germline assignment: CDR1 MNHEY and CDR2 SMNVEV (reference sequence). The length of the CDR3 is 14 residues. Between the trimmed V and J ends, which lost 8 bases and 0 bases, there was a span of 11 bases. In nucleotides, the CDR3 is TGTGCCAGCGCTGTGGGGGACTCCTACAATGAGCAGTTCTTC. Translated, it gives CASAVGDSYNEQFF.

This clonotype was seen at least ten times. This sequence joins TRBV7-3 and TRBJ2-1, with TRBD1 identical over 11 bases. V lost 5 bases and J lost 6; bases outside the gene matches: 6. Per germline, CDR1 SGHTA and CDR2 FQGTGA. The length of the CDR3 is 15 residues. CDR3 nucleotide sequence: TGTGCCAGCAGCCCCCCCGGGACAGGGGGCAATGAGCAGTTCTTC. Protein sequence: CASSPPGTGGNEQFF.

The table lists this clonotype with many counts. The rearrangement uses TRBV4-1 and TRBJ2-7; no firm D call. V lost 2 bases, J lost 6 bases, and 11 bases lay in between. The CDR3 runs 13 residues. Germline values: CDR1 MGHRA, CDR2 YSYEKL. The CDR3 sequence is CASSQSLTREQYV. The CDR3 coding sequence is TGCGCCAGCAGCCAAAGCTTAACGCGCGAGCAGTACGTC.

This clonotype was observed at least ten times. The chain links TRBV19 to TRBJ2-1, with D maybe TRBD1 (7 bases). Germline V gene lookup returns CDR1 LNHDA and CDR2 SQIVND (reference sequence). V lost 3 bases and J 1 base, leaving 13 bases between the germline ends. The CDR3 runs to 16 residues. CDR3 nucleotides: TGTGCCAGTAGTATTGGGGCAGGGGGGTCCTACAATGAGCAGTTCTTC. As protein: CASSIGAGGSYNEQFF.

This chain connects TRBV7-3 to TRBJ2-1; D might be TRBD2 (5 bases). With 5 bases removed from V and 2 bases from J, the gap between germline ends came to 19 bases. Germline V gives CDR1 SGHTA, CDR2 FQGTGA. This CDR3 comprises 17 residues. CDR3: CASSTRAAGPTYNEQFF. CDR3 sequence (DNA): TGTGCCAGCAGCACCAGAGCGGCTGGTCCTACCTACAATGAGCAGTTCTTC.

This clonotype was counted ten times or more. The rearrangement links TRBV7-3 to TRBJ2-7; unclear D gene. V shed 5 bases and J shed 4 bases, with 18 bases lying between them. CDR3 length: 15 residues. Germline V CDR1 and CDR2: SGHTA, FQGTGA. The CDR3 DNA is TGTGCCAGCAGCCCAGCCGGAGCCGCCTATTACGAGCAGTACTTC. Amino acids: CASSPAGAAYYEQYF.

This clonotype has a count of ten or more. This rearrangement joins TRBV4-3 to TRBJ1-1, with D unresolved. CDR1 and CDR2 from the germline V gene are LGHNA and YSLEER. The germline V and J ends were trimmed by 2 bases and 6 bases, with 13 bases remaining between them. The CDR3 has 14 residues. CDR3 nucleotide sequence: TGCGCCAGCAGCCAATCGCAGGTTAACCCTGAAGCTTTCTTT. This gives the protein CASSQSQVNPEAFF.

The chain links TRBV4-1 to TRBJ2-5; a weak D match, TRBD2 (5 bases). This CDR3 has 16 amino acids. Germline-derived CDR1 and CDR2 are MGHRA and YSYEKL. Trimming left V 2 bases short and J 8 bases short, with 21 bases between. CDR3 bases: TGCGCCAGCAGCCAAAGCTTCGGGATGGGGAAGGATACCCAGTACTTC. Its translation: CASSQSFGMGKDTQYF.

This clonotype was detected many times. V gene TRBV7-2 combines with J gene TRBJ2-3; 12 bases map to TRBD2. CDR1 SGHTA and CDR2 FQGNSA come from the germline V gene. The length of the CDR3 is 15 residues. Trimming at V came to 5 bases and at J to 6 bases, leaving 6 bases not matched to a gene. DNA of the CDR3: TGTGCCAGCAGCCCAATCGGGACTAGCGGGGATACGCAGTATTTT. Its translation is CASSPIGTSGDTQYF.

The chain is built from TRBV6-1 and TRBJ1-2, with D perhaps TRBD1 (5 bases). Germline loops: CDR1 MNHNS, CDR2 SASEGT. Between the trimmed V and J ends, which lost 6 bases and 1 base, there was a span of 9 bases. There are 13 residues in the CDR3. CDR3 protein: CASSRQNNYGYTF. CDR3 DNA sequence: TGTGCCAGCAGCAGACAGAATAACTATGGCTACACCTTC.

Many counts were recorded for this clonotype. The genes are TRBV11-2 and TRBJ2-7; possible D gene TRBD2, 6 bases. The CDR3 consists of 12 residues. Germline V gene lookup returns CDR1 SGHAT and CDR2 FQNNGV. Trimming cost V 3 bases and J 5 bases, with 8 bases left between them. CDR3 sequence reads: CASSLEGNEQYV. The CDR3 DNA sequence: TGTGCCAGCAGCTTGGAGGGGAACGAGCAGTACGTC.

This clonotype was detected many times. One end of the junction does not line up with germline, which may come from a read error. The chain combines TRBV7-7 with TRBJ2-6; 10 bases agree with TRBD1. The V gene's germline CDR1 is SSHAT and CDR2 FNYEAQ (reference sequence). This CDR3 has 20 amino acids. The CDR3 sequence: CASSPLPGQGKGPGANVLTF. Written as DNA, the CDR3 is TGTGCTAGCAGCCCCCTTCCGGGACAGGGGAAGGGCCCTGGGGCCAACGTCCTGACTTTC.